This TCR beta chain was sequenced in a study of early T cells in non-severe SARS-CoV-2 infection. Overall study context: Bulk RNA taken from unsorted whole blood was sequenced, leaving chains unpaired.

This CDR3 is built from 14 residues. The germline V gene has CDR1 SGHNT and CDR2 YENEEA. V shed 6 bases and J 1 base; nucleotides not matched to a gene: 4. Unique molecular identifiers were attached to individual cDNA molecules. TCRdb called the 5' RACE reads again in MiXCR, with one record for every CDR3 protein. The sample lists under 100,000 distinct CDR3 sequences, 11% seen once, with 4.5% to 5.5% in the top ten. Sequencing was carried out using whole blood. The chain employs TRBV11-3 and TRBJ2-3; 7 positions match TRBD1. The receptor comes from an adult who was a healthcare worker with PCR-confirmed SARS-CoV-2 infection or an uninfected control (not recorded which). In DNA form, the CDR3 reads TGTGCCAGCAGTGAGAGGGGGCGCACAGATACGCAGTATTTT. It is translated as CASSERGRTDTQYF.